Listed below are T cell receptor beta chains from one sample, sequenced in a study of blood T cells in healthy people across ages. TCRdb processed the 5' RACE reads anew with MiXCR; each CDR3 protein has one entry. The sample has 1.5 million to 2 million distinct CDR3 sequences; 49% are singletons. Sequencing was carried out using blood. Every receptor here comes from a woman between 40 and 50 years old in good health. The CDR3 runs from the conserved cysteine through the conserved F or W. The D gene is left open where the match is weak. Clone size is not always given. Where it is, it says once, few, many or a class for expanded clones.

size,V,J,D,CDR3,DNA
few,TRBV6-5,TRBJ2-5,TRBD2,CASSIGLALSQYF,TGTGCCAGCAGCATTGGACTAGCGCTATCCCAGTACTTC
once,TRBV10-3,TRBJ2-7,NA,CAVGGTYEQYF,TGTGCTGTTGGGGGCACCTACGAGCAGTACTTC
NA,TRBV6-5,TRBJ2-7,NA,CASSDADSYEQYF,TGTGCCAGCAGTGATGCGGACAGTTACGAGCAGTACTTC
NA,TRBV4-2,TRBJ2-7,TRBD1,CASSVRQGAGDEQYF,TGTGCCAGCAGCGTCCGACAGGGGGCCGGAGACGAGCAGTACTTC
NA,TRBV18,TRBJ2-1,TRBD2,CASSPQELAGGEQFF,TGTGCCAGCTCACCTCAGGAACTAGCGGGGGGTGAGCAGTTCTTC
few,TRBV28,TRBJ2-7,TRBD2,CASSSPGTSGTSYEQYF,TGTGCCAGCAGTTCCCCCGGGACTAGCGGGACCTCCTACGAGCAGTACTTC
once,TRBV7-2,TRBJ1-1,NA,CASSLAPGPMNTEAFF,TGTGCCAGCAGCTTAGCCCCGGGACCCATGAACACTGAAGCTTTCTTT
NA,TRBV6-5,TRBJ2-5,TRBD2,CASRFSGALETQYF,TGTGCCAGCAGATTTAGCGGGGCCCTGGAGACCCAGTACTTC
once,TRBV6-5,TRBJ2-6,NA,CASSYTSGTGANVLTF,TGTGCCAGCAGTTACACCTCTGGGACTGGGGCCAACGTCCTGACTTTC
NA,TRBV25-1,TRBJ2-5,NA,CASSDAPRITRVGQETQYF,TGTGCCAGCAGTGATGCCCCCAGAATCACTCGGGTCGGCCAAGAGACCCAGTACTTC
NA,TRBV4-2,TRBJ2-3,TRBD1,CASSQEEGQYTDTQYF,TGTGCCAGCAGCCAAGAAGAGGGACAGTACACAGATACGCAGTATTTT
once,TRBV4-2,TRBJ2-7,TRBD2,CASSQARGLARSYEQYF,TGTGCCAGCAGCCAGGCTCGGGGACTAGCGCGGTCCTACGAGCAGTACTTC
NA,TRBV7-8,TRBJ2-6,TRBD1,CASSPGGQGQFSGANVLTF,TGTGCCAGCAGCCCGGGTGGACAGGGACAATTTTCTGGGGCCAATGTCCTGACTTTC
NA,TRBV28,TRBJ1-1,NA,CASISGSTLGAFF,TGTGCCAGCATCTCGGGGAGCACGCTGGGGGCTTTCTTT
NA,TRBV9,TRBJ2-6,NA,CASSVAVRSGANVLTF,TGTGCCAGCAGCGTAGCCGTGCGTTCTGGGGCCAACGTCCTGACTTTC
NA,TRBV20-1,TRBJ2-5,TRBD2,CSASRASGGTQYF,TGCAGTGCCTCGAGGGCTAGCGGGGGGACCCAGTACTTC
NA,TRBV7-2,TRBJ1-2,NA,CASSPGPLVGYTF,TGTGCCAGCAGCCCAGGGCCCCTAGTGGGCTACACCTTT
once,TRBV4-1,TRBJ1-1,NA,CASSHHGGRNTEAFF,TGCGCCAGCAGCCACCACGGGGGCCGGAACACTGAAGCTTTCTTT
NA,TRBV6-2/TRBV6-3,TRBJ2-7,NA,CATQDPGLAYEQYF,TGTGCCACCCAAGATCCGGGACTTGCCTACGAGCAGTACTTC
NA,TRBV20-1,TRBJ2-1,TRBD2,CSATQVVSGDYNEQFF,TGCAGTGCTACCCAGGTGGTTAGCGGGGATTACAATGAGCAGTTCTTC
NA,TRBV4-3,TRBJ2-1,TRBD2,CASSQLKGLAGGSSYNEQFF,TGCGCCAGCAGCCAACTTAAGGGACTAGCGGGGGGGAGCTCCTACAATGAGCAGTTCTTC
NA,TRBV5-4,TRBJ2-3,TRBD1,CASSSPFRDRADTQYF,TGTGCCAGCAGCTCACCTTTTCGGGACAGGGCAGATACGCAGTATTTT
NA,TRBV5-6,TRBJ2-5,NA,CAGSLFRENQETQYF,TGTGCCGGCAGCTTGTTTCGGGAAAACCAAGAGACCCAGTACTTC
few,TRBV4-2,TRBJ2-7,NA,CASSQVVGGSGGPYEQYF,TGTGCCAGCAGCCAAGTCGTTGGGGGTTCGGGGGGCCCCTACGAGCAGTACTTC
NA,TRBV27,TRBJ2-3,NA,CASGKTGRGSTDTQYF,TGTGCCAGCGGCAAGACAGGGCGGGGCAGCACAGATACGCAGTATTTT
NA,TRBV10-3,TRBJ1-2,TRBD1,CAISIDRDRGNYGYTF,TGTGCCATCAGTATAGACCGGGACAGGGGGAACTATGGCTACACCTTC
NA,TRBV15,TRBJ2-3,TRBD2,CATSRAGLAGGTDTQYF,TGTGCCACCAGCAGAGCCGGACTAGCGGGGGGGACAGATACGCAGTATTTT
few,TRBV15,TRBJ2-1,NA,CATTSNPSSYNEQFF,TGTGCCACCACGTCGAACCCGAGCTCCTACAATGAGCAGTTCTTC
few,TRBV15,TRBJ1-2,NA,CATGDINYGYTF,TGTGCCACCGGAGACATAAACTATGGCTACACCTTC
NA,TRBV20-1,TRBJ1-2,NA,CSASPNSFNLGGDGYTF,TGCAGTGCTAGCCCGAATTCCTTTAACCTAGGAGGGGATGGCTACACCTTC
NA,TRBV10-3,TRBJ2-1,NA,CAISDAGASLVDEQFF,TGTGCCATCAGTGACGCCGGAGCTAGCTTAGTGGATGAGCAGTTCTTC
many,TRBV4-3,TRBJ2-5,NA,CASSRSEGNQETQYF,TGCGCCAGCAGCCGCTCAGAGGGAAACCAAGAGACCCAGTACTTC
NA,TRBV7-6,TRBJ1-2,TRBD1,CASRDRAHGYTF,TGTGCCAGCCGGGACAGGGCCCATGGCTACACCTTC
NA,TRBV12-3/TRBV12-4,TRBJ2-2,NA,CASNEGAGELFF,TGTGCCAGCAATGAGGGGGCCGGGGAGCTGTTTTTT
NA,TRBV20-1,TRBJ2-7,NA,CSARDEGSYEQYF,TGCAGTGCTAGAGATGAGGGATCCTACGAGCAGTACTTC
NA,TRBV20-1,TRBJ2-5,NA,CSAPTLGTQETQYF,TGCAGTGCCCCCACTTTGGGGACACAAGAGACCCAGTACTTC
NA,TRBV2,TRBJ1-1,NA,CASIPGRMNTEAFF,TGTGCCAGCATTCCCGGACGGATGAACACTGAAGCTTTCTTT
NA,TRBV3-1,TRBJ2-5,NA,CASSQDEQTQYF,TGTGCCAGCAGCCAAGATGAGCAGACCCAGTACTTC
NA,TRBV28,TRBJ2-3,NA,CASRPRLVLDTQYF,TGTGCCAGCCGGCCACGTCTGGTGTTGGATACGCAGTATTTT
NA,TRBV19,TRBJ2-6,TRBD1,CASSYQGASSGANVLTF,TGTGCCAGTAGTTACCAGGGGGCCAGCTCTGGGGCCAACGTCCTGACTTTC
NA,TRBV27,TRBJ1-2,NA,CASSLDGRTNYGYTF,TGTGCCAGCAGTTTGGATGGACGAACTAACTATGGCTACACCTTC
NA,TRBV27,TRBJ1-6,TRBD1,CASSLRPTGSGSYNSPLHF,TGTGCCAGCAGTTTACGACCGACAGGGTCTGGGTCCTATAATTCACCCCTCCACTTT
NA,TRBV6-2/TRBV6-3,TRBJ2-1,NA,CASSYSPGAGNEQFF,TGTGCCAGCAGTTACTCTCCAGGGGCAGGCAATGAGCAGTTCTTC
NA,TRBV21-1,TRBJ1-2,NA,CASSRFGRWGPFHYGYTF,TGTGCCAGCAGCCGCTTCGGCAGATGGGGACCGTTTCACTATGGCTACACCTTC
few,TRBV4-1,TRBJ2-5,TRBD1,CASSQTGQGEQYF,TGCGCCAGCAGCCAAACAGGCCAGGGGGAGCAGTACTTC
NA,TRBV12-5,TRBJ2-3,TRBD1,CASGLDRQGSTDTQYF,TGTGCTAGTGGTTTGGACAGACAGGGAAGCACAGATACGCAGTATTTT
NA,TRBV7-9,TRBJ2-7,TRBD2,CASSLWASGGPRSYEQYF,TGTGCCAGCAGCTTATGGGCTAGCGGGGGCCCCCGCTCCTACGAGCAGTACTTC